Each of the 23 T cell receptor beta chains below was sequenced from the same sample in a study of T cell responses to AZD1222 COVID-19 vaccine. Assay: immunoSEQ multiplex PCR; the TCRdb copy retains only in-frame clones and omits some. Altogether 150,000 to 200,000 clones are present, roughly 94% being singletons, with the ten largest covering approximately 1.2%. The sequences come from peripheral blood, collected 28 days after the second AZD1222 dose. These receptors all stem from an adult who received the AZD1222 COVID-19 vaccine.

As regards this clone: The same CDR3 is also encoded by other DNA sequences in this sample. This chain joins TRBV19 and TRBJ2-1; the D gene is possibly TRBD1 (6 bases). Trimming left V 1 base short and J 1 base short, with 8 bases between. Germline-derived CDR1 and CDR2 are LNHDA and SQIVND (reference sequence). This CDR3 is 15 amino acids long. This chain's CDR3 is CASSIATGSYNEQFF. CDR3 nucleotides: TGTGCCAGTAGTATAGCTACAGGGTCCTACAATGAGCAGTTCTTC.

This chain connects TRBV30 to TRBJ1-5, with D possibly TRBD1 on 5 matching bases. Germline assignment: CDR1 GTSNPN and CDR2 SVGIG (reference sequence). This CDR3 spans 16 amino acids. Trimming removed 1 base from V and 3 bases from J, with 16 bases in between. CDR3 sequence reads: CAWSDRDPYNNQPQHF. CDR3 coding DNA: TGTGCCTGGAGTGATAGGGACCCCTATAACAATCAGCCCCAGCATTTT. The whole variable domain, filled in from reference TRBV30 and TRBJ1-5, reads SQTIHQWPATLVQPVGSPLSLECTVEGTSNPNLYWYRQAAGRGLQLLFYSVGIGQISSEVPQNLSASRPQDRQFILSSKKLLLSDSGFYLCAWSDRDPYNNQPQHFGDGTRLSIL.

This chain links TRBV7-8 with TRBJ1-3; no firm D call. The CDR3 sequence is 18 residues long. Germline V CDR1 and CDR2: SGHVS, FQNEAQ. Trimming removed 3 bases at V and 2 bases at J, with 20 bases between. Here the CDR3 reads CASSFPAGGNTAGNTIYF. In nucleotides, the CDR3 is TGTGCCAGCAGCTTCCCAGCCGGAGGCAACACTGCTGGAAACACCATATATTTT.

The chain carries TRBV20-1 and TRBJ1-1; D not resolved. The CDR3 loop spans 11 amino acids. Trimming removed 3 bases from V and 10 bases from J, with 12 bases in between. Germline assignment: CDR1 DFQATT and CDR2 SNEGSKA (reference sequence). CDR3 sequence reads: CSARIALVAFF. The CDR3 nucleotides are TGCAGTGCTAGGATAGCCCTTGTAGCTTTCTTT.

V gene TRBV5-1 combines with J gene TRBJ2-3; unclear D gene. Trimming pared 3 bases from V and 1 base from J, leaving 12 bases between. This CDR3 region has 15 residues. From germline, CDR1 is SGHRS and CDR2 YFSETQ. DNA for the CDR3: TGCGCCAGCAGCTCGGCGGAACCGCGCACAGATACGCAGTATTTT. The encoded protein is CASSSAEPRTDTQYF. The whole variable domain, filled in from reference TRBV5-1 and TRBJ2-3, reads KAGVTQTPRYLIKTRGQQVTLSCSPISGHRSVSWYQQTPGQGLQFLFEYFSETQRNKGNFPGRFSGRQFSNSRSEMNVSTLELGDSALYLCASSSAEPRTDTQYFGPGTRLTVL.

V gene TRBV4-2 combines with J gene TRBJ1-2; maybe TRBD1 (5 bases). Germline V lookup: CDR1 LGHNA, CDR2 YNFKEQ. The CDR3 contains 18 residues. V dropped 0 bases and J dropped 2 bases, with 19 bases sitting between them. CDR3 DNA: TGTGCCAGCAGCCAAGATTCGAGGCCAGGGAGGGAAAACTATGGCTACACCTTC. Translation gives CASSQDSRPGRENYGYTF.

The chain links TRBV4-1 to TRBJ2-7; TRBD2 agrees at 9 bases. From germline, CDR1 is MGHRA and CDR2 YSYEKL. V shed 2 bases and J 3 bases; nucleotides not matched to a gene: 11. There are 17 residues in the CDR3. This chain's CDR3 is CASSQYDLAGGLYEQYF. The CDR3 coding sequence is TGCGCCAGCAGCCAATACGATCTTGCGGGGGGGCTCTACGAGCAGTACTTC.

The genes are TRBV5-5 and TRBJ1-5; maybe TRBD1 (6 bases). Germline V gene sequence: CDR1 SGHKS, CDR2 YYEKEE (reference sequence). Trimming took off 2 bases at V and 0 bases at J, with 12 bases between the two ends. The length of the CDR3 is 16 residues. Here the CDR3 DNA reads TGTGCCAGCAGCTTACTGACAGGAGTTAGCAATCAGCCCCAGCATTTT. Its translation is CASSLLTGVSNQPQHF.

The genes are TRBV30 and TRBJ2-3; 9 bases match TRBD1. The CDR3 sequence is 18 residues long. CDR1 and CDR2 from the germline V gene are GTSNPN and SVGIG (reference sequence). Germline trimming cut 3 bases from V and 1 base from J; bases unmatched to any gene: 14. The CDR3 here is CAWSGTGGADLGTDTQYF. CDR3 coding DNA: TGTGCCTGGAGCGGCACAGGGGGCGCCGACCTAGGCACAGATACGCAGTATTTT.

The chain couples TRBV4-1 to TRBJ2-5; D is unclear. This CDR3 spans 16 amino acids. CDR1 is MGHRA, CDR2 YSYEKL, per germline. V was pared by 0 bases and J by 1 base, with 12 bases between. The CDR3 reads CASSQDFAVSQETQYF. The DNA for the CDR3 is TGCGCCAGCAGCCAAGATTTCGCGGTAAGCCAAGAGACCCAGTACTTC.

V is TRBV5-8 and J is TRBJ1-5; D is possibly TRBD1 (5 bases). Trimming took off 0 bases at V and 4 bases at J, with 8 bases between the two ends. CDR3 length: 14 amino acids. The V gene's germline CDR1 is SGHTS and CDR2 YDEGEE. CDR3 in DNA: TGTGCCAGCAGCTTGGCCGGGGGTAATCAGCCCCAGCATTTT. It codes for CASSLAGGNQPQHF. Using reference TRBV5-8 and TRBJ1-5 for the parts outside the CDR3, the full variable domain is EAGVTQSPTHLIKTRGQQATLRCSPISGHTSVYWYQQALGLGLQFLLWYDEGEERNRGNFPPRFSGRQFPNYSSELNVNALELEDSALYLCASSLAGGNQPQHFGDGTRLSIL.

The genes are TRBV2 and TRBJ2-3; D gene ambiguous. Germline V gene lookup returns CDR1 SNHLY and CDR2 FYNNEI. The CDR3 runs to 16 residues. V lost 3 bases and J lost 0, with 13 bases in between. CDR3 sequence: CASSEVAYSSTDTQYF. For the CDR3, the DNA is TGTGCCAGCAGTGAGGTAGCTTATTCTAGCACAGATACGCAGTATTTT.

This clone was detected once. CDR3: CASSSQYSIQYF. The CDR3 DNA reads as TGTGCCAGCAGCTCACAGTACTCCATTCAGTACTTC. The chain links TRBV7-3 to TRBJ2-4; no clear D gene. The V gene's germline CDR1 is SGHTA and CDR2 FQGTGA. Trimming took off 4 bases at V and 9 bases at J, with 10 bases between the two ends. The CDR3 totals 12 residues.

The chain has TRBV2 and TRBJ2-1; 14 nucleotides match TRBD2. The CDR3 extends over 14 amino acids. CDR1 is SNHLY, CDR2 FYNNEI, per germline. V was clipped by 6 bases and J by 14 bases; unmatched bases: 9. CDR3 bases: TGTGCCAGCAGGATGGGACTAGCGGGAGTGACGGAGTTCTTC. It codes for CASRMGLAGVTEFF.

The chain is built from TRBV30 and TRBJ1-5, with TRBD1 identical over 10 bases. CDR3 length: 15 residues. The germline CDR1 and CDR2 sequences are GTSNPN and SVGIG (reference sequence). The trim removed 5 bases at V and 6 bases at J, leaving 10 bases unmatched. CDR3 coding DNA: TGTGCCTGGGCTCCCGGGACAGGGGCAGGTCAGCCCCAGCATTTT. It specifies CAWAPGTGAGQPQHF. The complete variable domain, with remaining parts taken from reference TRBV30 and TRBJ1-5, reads SQTIHQWPATLVQPVGSPLSLECTVEGTSNPNLYWYRQAAGRGLQLLFYSVGIGQISSEVPQNLSASRPQDRQFILSSKKLLLSDSGFYLCAWAPGTGAGQPQHFGDGTRLSIL.

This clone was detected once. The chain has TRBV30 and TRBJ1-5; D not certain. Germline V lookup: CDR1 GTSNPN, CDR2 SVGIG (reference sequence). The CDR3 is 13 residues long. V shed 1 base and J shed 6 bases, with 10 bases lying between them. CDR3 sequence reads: CAWSGGVSQPQHF. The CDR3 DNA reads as TGTGCCTGGAGTGGGGGAGTAAGTCAGCCCCAGCATTTT.

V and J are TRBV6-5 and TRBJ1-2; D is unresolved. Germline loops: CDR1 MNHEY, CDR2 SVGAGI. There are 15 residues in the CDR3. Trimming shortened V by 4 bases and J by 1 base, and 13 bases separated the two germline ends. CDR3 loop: CASSFRTGNNYGYTF. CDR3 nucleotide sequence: TGTGCCAGCAGTTTCCGGACGGGGAATAACTATGGCTACACCTTC.

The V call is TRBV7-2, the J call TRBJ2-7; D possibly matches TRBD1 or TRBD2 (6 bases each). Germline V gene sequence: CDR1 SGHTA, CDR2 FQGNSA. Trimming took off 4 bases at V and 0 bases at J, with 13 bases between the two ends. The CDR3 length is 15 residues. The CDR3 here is CASSSSGGFSYEQYF. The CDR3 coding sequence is TGTGCCAGCAGCTCCTCCGGGGGCTTCTCCTACGAGCAGTACTTC.

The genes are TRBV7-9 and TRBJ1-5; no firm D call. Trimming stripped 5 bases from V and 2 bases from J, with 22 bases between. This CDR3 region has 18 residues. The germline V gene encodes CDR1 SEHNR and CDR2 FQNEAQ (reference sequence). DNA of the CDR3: TGTGCCAGCAGCCTCGCCCAAGGAGGTCGGGGAGGCAATCAGCCCCAGCATTTT. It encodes CASSLAQGGRGGNQPQHF.

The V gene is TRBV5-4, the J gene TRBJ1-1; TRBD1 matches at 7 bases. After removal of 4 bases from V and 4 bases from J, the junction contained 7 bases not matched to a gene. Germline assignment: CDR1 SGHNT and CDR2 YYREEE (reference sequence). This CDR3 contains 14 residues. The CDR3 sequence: CASSLQGSPTEAFF. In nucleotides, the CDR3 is TGTGCCAGCAGCCTACAGGGGTCGCCCACTGAAGCTTTCTTT.

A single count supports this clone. Here the CDR3 DNA reads TGTGCCAGCAGCTTAGCTTCGGGGACAGGGGGCGGTGGCTACACCTTC. The encoded protein is CASSLASGTGGGGYTF. V gene TRBV7-9 combines with J gene TRBJ1-2; 12 bases are shared with TRBD1. CDR1 and CDR2 from the germline V gene are SEHNR and FQNEAQ (reference sequence). With 0 bases clipped from V and 7 bases from J, the junction kept 6 bases outside the gene matches. The CDR3 is 16 amino acids. The full variable domain, completed using reference TRBV7-9 and TRBJ1-2, is DTGVSQNPRHKITKRGQNVTFRCDPISEHNRLYWYRQTLGQGPEFLTYFQNEAQLEKSRLLSDRFSAERPKGSFSTLEIQRTEQGDSAMYLCASSLASGTGGGGYTFGSGTRLTVV.

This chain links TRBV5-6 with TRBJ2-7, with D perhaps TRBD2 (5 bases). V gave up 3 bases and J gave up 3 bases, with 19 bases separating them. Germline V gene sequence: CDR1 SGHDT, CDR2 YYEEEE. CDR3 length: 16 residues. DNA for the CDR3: TGTGCCAGCAGCTCGCCGACTGGAGGCCTTGGCTACGAGCAGTACTTC. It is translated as CASSSPTGGLGYEQYF.

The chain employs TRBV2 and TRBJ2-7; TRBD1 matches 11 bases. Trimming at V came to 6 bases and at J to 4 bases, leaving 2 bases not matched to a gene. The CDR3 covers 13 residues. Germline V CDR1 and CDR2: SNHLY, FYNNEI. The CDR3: CASRGQGAYEQYF. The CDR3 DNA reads TGTGCCAGCAGAGGACAGGGGGCATACGAGCAGTACTTC.